A selection of T cell receptor beta chains follows, all from one sample in a study of OX40 agonist ivuxolimab in advanced cancers. Measured with immunoSEQ multiplex PCR; TCRdb has only the in-frame clones, and not every one. The sample lists tens of thousands of clones, around 79% seen once, with around 15% in the top ten. The sample was CD4+ or CD8+ T cells sorted from blood, taken in a trial of the OX40 agonist ivuxolimab. These receptor sequences come from an adult with an advanced solid tumor such as melanoma, head and neck, liver or kidney cancer. Each CDR3 is given with its conserved first and last residue. The D gene is left open where the match is weak. Expanded clones get a size class; other rows say once, few or many, or leave the size out.

>-|TRBJ2-1|-|TRBV15
TGTGCCACCAGCAGGAGTCCCAATTTCGGCAATGAGCAGTTCTTC
CATSRSPNFGNEQFF
>-|TRBJ2-7|TRBD1|TRBV7-6
TGTGCCAGCAGCTTAAACAGGGGGAACGAGCAGTACTTC
CASSLNRGNEQYF
>-|TRBJ1-5|-|TRBV11-3
TGTGCCAGCAGCTCATCTCCGGGGTTAATGGAGCCCCAGCATTTT
CASSSSPGLMEPQHF
>-|TRBJ2-6|-|TRBV19
TGTGCCAGTAGTATGAGGGGCTCTGGGGCCAACGTCCTGACTTTC
CASSMRGSGANVLTF
>-|TRBJ2-3|-|TRBV9
TGTGCCAGCTCCTCACTAAACAGGGGCACAGATACGCAGTATTTT
CASSSLNRGTDTQYF
>-|TRBJ2-3|TRBD2|TRBV9
TGTGCCAGCAGCTCCCCGGCTAGCGGGAGGGGCATGAGGGCAGATACGCAGTATTTT
CASSSPASGRGMRADTQYF
>-|TRBJ2-1|-|TRBV7-3
TGTGCCAGCAGCTTAGTGAACAATGAGCAGTTCTTC
CASSLVNNEQFF
>-|TRBJ2-2|-|TRBV27
TGTGCCAGCAGTTTATCAGACGGCGGAACCACCGGGGAGCTGTTTTTT
CASSLSDGGTTGELFF
>-|TRBJ2-3|-|TRBV11-3
TGTGCCAGCAGCTTAGGGGGCACAGATACGCAGTATTTT
CASSLGGTDTQYF
>-|TRBJ1-5|-|TRBV18
TGTGCCAGCTCACCAGAACAGGGACGCAATCAGCCCCAGCATTTT
CASSPEQGRNQPQHF
>-|TRBJ2-7|-|TRBV7-2
TGTGCCAGCAGCCCTCATCCAGTCGTCTACGAGCAGTACTTC
CASSPHPVVYEQYF
>medium-sized|TRBJ2-1|TRBD2|TRBV6-4
TGTGCCAGCAGTGTTAGCGGGGAAAACAATGAGCAGTTCTTC
CASSVSGENNEQFF
>-|TRBJ1-6|-|TRBV10-1
TGCGCCAGCAGTGAAGGAGGGTTCAATTCACCCCTCCACTTT
CASSEGGFNSPLHF
>-|TRBJ2-2|-|TRBV21-1
TGTGCCAGCAGCAAAGAAGGACTAGCGGGGTCGAACACCGGGGAGCTGTTTTTT
CASSKEGLAGSNTGELFF
>-|TRBJ2-7|-|TRBV5-5
TGTGCCAGCAGTCTTGGGCCCGTTCAAGAGCAGTACTTC
CASSLGPVQEQYF
>few|TRBJ2-3|-|TRBV9
TGTGCCAGCAGCGTAGATTTGGGCACTGGGGATACGCAGTATTTT
CASSVDLGTGDTQYF